The source of this T cell receptor (beta chain) is a study of radiotherapy plus CTLA-4 blockade in lung cancer. Study at large: More than 15% of patients responded objectively, and roughly 30% achieved disease control. General observations from the study: In blood, tumor-derived TCR clones expanded after radiotherapy plus ipilimumab.

The CDR3 sequence is 18 residues long. The ends were cut back, 0 bases at V and 3 bases at J, with 20 bases in the middle. In germline, CDR1 is LNHDA, CDR2 SQIVND (reference sequence). In regard to this clone: Its antigen is not known.

Method: immunoSEQ multiplex PCR; TCRdb's copy keeps in-frame clones and lacks some. The repertoire holds 20,000 or so clones, with 86% as singletons. The material sequenced was peripheral blood, taken from a patient treated with radiotherapy plus ipilimumab. This sequence originates from a human donor with non-small cell lung cancer whose response to radiotherapy plus ipilimumab could not be evaluated. V gene TRBV19 combines with J gene TRBJ1-2; tentatively, D is TRBD1 (5 bases). The CDR3 protein is CASSIEMGRVVADYGYTF. Here the CDR3 DNA reads TGTGCCAGTAGTATAGAGATGGGCAGGGTGGTAGCGGACTATGGCTACACCTTC.